This TCR beta chain was identified during a study of cytomegalovirus exposure and HLA in healthy donors. The study's findings and limits: Common viral pathogens (according to a later analysis) appeared linked to several of the most significant clusters.

13 Jbeta primers and 60 Vbeta primers were used for the PCR. Repertoires were generated with immunoSEQ multiplex PCR, while TCRdb's copy carries only in-frame clones and drops some. The sample yields 160,000 or so clones, around 84% seen once. Germline CDR1 SGHTA, CDR2 FQGTGA. V was clipped by 0 bases and J by 6 bases; unmatched bases: 4. The CDR3 loop spans 15 amino acids. On this clone itself: Its antigen is not known.

Input material: PBMCs. The TCR comes from a man aged 18 to 35 in good health and CMV-seronegative. The V call is TRBV7-3, the J call TRBJ2-1, with 8 nucleotides matching TRBD2. The CDR3 nucleotides read TGTGCCAGCAGCTTAACAGGACTAGCATTCAATGAGCAGTTCTTC. Protein sequence: CASSLTGLAFNEQFF.